The TCR beta chain under discussion was sequenced for a study of blood T cell repertoires in COVID-19. In the study overall: Sites in the United States, Italy and Spain provided acute and convalescent COVID-19 samples.

TCRdb's table, derived via immunoSEQ multiplex PCR, lists solely in-frame clones and lacks some. The sample lists a few hundred thousand clones, approximately 86% seen once, with around 10% in the top ten. Germline V gene data show CDR1 as SSHAT and CDR2 as FNYEAQ (reference sequence). The CDR3 spans 16 residues. The junction had 5 bases not matched to a gene; V was cut back by 0 bases and J by 2 bases. This sequence originates from a man aged 35 to 55 who had recovered from COVID-19. The sequencing sample was made of peripheral blood. The chain carries TRBV7-7 and TRBJ2-5; 8 nucleotides agree with TRBD2. CDR3 bases: TGTGCCAGCAGCTTAGCACGGGGGGGGTTACAAGAGACCCAGTACTTC. Translated: CASSLARGGLQETQYF.